The rows below give T cell receptor beta chains drawn from one sample of a study of blood T cell repertoires in COVID-19. The assay was immunoSEQ multiplex PCR, and TCRdb's table has in-frame clones only and misses some. Of approximately 92,000 clones detected, approximately 90% appear once; the ten largest clones hold about a sixth. Sequencing input: peripheral blood. The receptors come from a woman aged 60 to 75 with COVID-19, enrolled during active disease. Both conserved end residues are part of each CDR3. The order of the fields is CDR3 protein, CDR3 DNA, J gene, V gene, clone size, D gene. A D gene is named only where the DNA matches it firmly. Size is stated for part of the rows, as once, few or many counts, or as a class when the clone is expanded.

cdr3_aa: CASSFSVPYEQYF
cdr3_nt: TGTGCCAGCAGCTTCTCGGTCCCCTACGAGCAGTACTTC
j_call: TRBJ2-7
v_call: TRBV6-2/TRBV6-3
clone_size: -
d_call: -

cdr3_aa: CASSQHTPWKGDATYEQYF
cdr3_nt: TGTGCCAGCAGCCAACATACCCCTTGGAAGGGGGATGCCACCTACGAGCAGTACTTC
j_call: TRBJ2-7
v_call: TRBV3-1/TRBV3-2
clone_size: -
d_call: -

cdr3_aa: CASSRTGLATEAFF
cdr3_nt: TGTGCCAGTAGTCGGACAGGGCTCGCGACTGAAGCTTTCTTT
j_call: TRBJ1-1
v_call: TRBV19
clone_size: -
d_call: TRBD1

cdr3_aa: CASSDRVREQFF
cdr3_nt: TGTGCCAGCAGTGACAGGGTTCGGGAGCAGTTCTTC
j_call: TRBJ2-1
v_call: TRBV6-1
clone_size: -
d_call: -

cdr3_aa: CASRAGFYYNEQFF
cdr3_nt: TGTGCCAGCAGGGCCGGGTTTTACTACAATGAGCAGTTCTTC
j_call: TRBJ2-1
v_call: TRBV6-5
clone_size: -
d_call: -

cdr3_aa: CASRAGQGYEQYF
cdr3_nt: TGTGCCAGCAGAGCCGGACAGGGCTACGAGCAGTACTTC
j_call: TRBJ2-7
v_call: TRBV12-3/TRBV12-4
clone_size: -
d_call: TRBD1

cdr3_aa: CASSQSSGTGGADGYTF
cdr3_nt: TGCGCCAGCAGCCAATCCTCCGGGACAGGGGGCGCAGATGGCTACACCTTC
j_call: TRBJ1-2
v_call: TRBV4-3
clone_size: -
d_call: TRBD1

cdr3_aa: CASSRNRGYGNTIYF
cdr3_nt: TGTGCCAGCAGCCGAAACAGGGGGTATGGAAACACCATATATTTT
j_call: TRBJ1-3
v_call: TRBV7-8
clone_size: -
d_call: TRBD1

cdr3_aa: CASRRSGNSVETQYF
cdr3_nt: TGTGCCAGCAGGCGATCCGGGAACTCGGTAGAGACCCAGTACTTC
j_call: TRBJ2-5
v_call: TRBV28
clone_size: -
d_call: -

cdr3_aa: CASSQNNGREKLFF
cdr3_nt: TGCGCCAGCAGCCAGAATAACGGGAGGGAAAAACTGTTTTTT
j_call: TRBJ1-4
v_call: TRBV4-3
clone_size: -
d_call: -

cdr3_aa: CASSYSGQGAGDTQYF
cdr3_nt: TGTGCCAGCAGTTACTCGGGACAGGGGGCAGGAGATACGCAGTATTTT
j_call: TRBJ2-3
v_call: TRBV6-5
clone_size: -
d_call: TRBD1

cdr3_aa: CASSLGGTGSWYGYTF
cdr3_nt: TGCGCCAGCAGCTTGGGAGGTACAGGATCGTGGTATGGCTACACCTTC
j_call: TRBJ1-2
v_call: TRBV5-1
clone_size: -
d_call: -

cdr3_aa: CASQDRGEKLFF
cdr3_nt: TGTGCCAGCCAGGACAGGGGCGAAAAACTGTTTTTT
j_call: TRBJ1-4
v_call: TRBV5-5
clone_size: -
d_call: TRBD1

cdr3_aa: CAISGTGGYTEAFF
cdr3_nt: TGTGCCATCAGTGGGACGGGGGGATACACTGAAGCTTTCTTT
j_call: TRBJ1-1
v_call: TRBV6-2/TRBV6-3
clone_size: once
d_call: -

cdr3_aa: CASSSSSGANTGELFF
cdr3_nt: TGTGCCAGCAGCTCCTCAAGCGGGGCCAACACCGGGGAGCTGTTTTTT
j_call: TRBJ2-2
v_call: TRBV7-3
clone_size: few
d_call: TRBD2

cdr3_aa: CASSAPGYSYEQYF
cdr3_nt: TGTGCCAGTAGTGCCCCAGGGTACTCCTACGAGCAGTACTTC
j_call: TRBJ2-7
v_call: TRBV19
clone_size: -
d_call: -

cdr3_aa: CASSPMTGTGLEQYF
cdr3_nt: TGTGCCAGCAGCCCAATGACCGGGACAGGGCTCGAGCAGTACTTC
j_call: TRBJ2-7
v_call: TRBV5-6
clone_size: -
d_call: TRBD1

cdr3_aa: CASSSDIRNTEAFF
cdr3_nt: TGTGCCAGCAGTTCGGACATCAGGAACACTGAAGCTTTCTTT
j_call: TRBJ1-1
v_call: TRBV6-5
clone_size: -
d_call: -

cdr3_aa: CASSTGSSGRSSYEQYF
cdr3_nt: TGCGCCAGCAGCACGGGGTCGTCAGGGAGGAGCTCCTACGAGCAGTACTTC
j_call: TRBJ2-7
v_call: TRBV5-1
clone_size: -
d_call: -

cdr3_aa: CASSVEAGANYGYTF
cdr3_nt: TGTGCCAGCAGCGTAGAAGCAGGGGCAAACTATGGCTACACCTTC
j_call: TRBJ1-2
v_call: TRBV9
clone_size: -
d_call: -

cdr3_aa: CASSLVSGVTEAFF
cdr3_nt: TGTGCCAGCAGCTTAGTTTCAGGGGTCACTGAAGCTTTCTTT
j_call: TRBJ1-1
v_call: TRBV7-2
clone_size: -
d_call: -

cdr3_aa: CASSPRGTGPDTQYF
cdr3_nt: TGTGCCAGCAGCCCACGGGGGACAGGCCCCGATACGCAGTATTTT
j_call: TRBJ2-3
v_call: TRBV11-2
clone_size: -
d_call: TRBD1

cdr3_aa: CAWSGGGAYNSPLHF
cdr3_nt: TGTGCCTGGAGTGGCGGGGGCGCCTATAATTCACCCCTCCACTTT
j_call: TRBJ1-6
v_call: TRBV30
clone_size: -
d_call: -

cdr3_aa: CASSAKPGQGSTGELFF
cdr3_nt: TGTGCCAGCAGCGCGAAGCCGGGACAGGGGAGCACCGGGGAGCTGTTTTTT
j_call: TRBJ2-2
v_call: TRBV11-3
clone_size: -
d_call: TRBD1

cdr3_aa: CASGRDGNQPQHF
cdr3_nt: TGTGCCAGCGGGAGGGATGGGAATCAGCCCCAGCATTTT
j_call: TRBJ1-5
v_call: TRBV27
clone_size: -
d_call: -

cdr3_aa: CASSYQGHLPYEQYF
cdr3_nt: TGTGCCAGCAGTTACCAGGGACACCTTCCCTACGAGCAGTACTTC
j_call: TRBJ2-7
v_call: TRBV6-5
clone_size: -
d_call: -

cdr3_aa: CASSYDGGAMAEQFF
cdr3_nt: TGCGCCAGCAGCTACGACGGGGGGGCCATGGCTGAGCAGTTCTTC
j_call: TRBJ2-1
v_call: TRBV5-1
clone_size: -
d_call: TRBD2

cdr3_aa: CASSPGLGGIQYF
cdr3_nt: TGTGCCAGCAGCCCAGGACTAGGAGGCATTCAGTACTTC
j_call: TRBJ2-4
v_call: TRBV7-3
clone_size: -
d_call: TRBD2

cdr3_aa: CASSPRGGSYNEQFF
cdr3_nt: TGTGCCAGCAGCCCGCGGGGGGGCTCCTACAATGAGCAGTTCTTC
j_call: TRBJ2-1
v_call: TRBV7-9
clone_size: -
d_call: TRBD2

cdr3_aa: CASSRGRGNTGELFF
cdr3_nt: TGTGCCAGCAGTAGGGGGAGAGGGAACACCGGGGAGCTGTTTTTT
j_call: TRBJ2-2
v_call: TRBV7-2
clone_size: -
d_call: -

cdr3_aa: CASSLFQTGELFF
cdr3_nt: TGTGCCAGCAGTTTATTCCAGACCGGGGAGCTGTTTTTT
j_call: TRBJ2-2
v_call: TRBV12-3/TRBV12-4
clone_size: -
d_call: -

cdr3_aa: CSASGTLDQYF
cdr3_nt: TGCAGTGCTAGTGGGACATTGGATCAGTACTTC
j_call: TRBJ2-7
v_call: TRBV20-1
clone_size: -
d_call: -

cdr3_aa: CASSVSTGLETEAFF
cdr3_nt: TGTGCCAGCAGCGTCTCGACTGGGTTGGAAACTGAAGCTTTCTTT
j_call: TRBJ1-1
v_call: TRBV9
clone_size: -
d_call: -

cdr3_aa: CASSHGTGVDQPQHF
cdr3_nt: TGTGCCAGCAGCCACGGGACAGGGGTGGACCAGCCCCAGCATTTT
j_call: TRBJ1-5
v_call: TRBV3-1/TRBV3-2
clone_size: -
d_call: TRBD1

cdr3_aa: CASSRPGSAADTQYF
cdr3_nt: TGTGCCAGCAGCCGCCCGGGATCAGCAGCAGATACGCAGTATTTT
j_call: TRBJ2-3
v_call: TRBV7-9
clone_size: -
d_call: -

cdr3_aa: CASSSDSTYQPQHF
cdr3_nt: TGTGCCAGCAGTTCAGACAGCACCTATCAGCCCCAGCATTTT
j_call: TRBJ1-5
v_call: TRBV28
clone_size: -
d_call: -

cdr3_aa: CASKIGGMGNQPQHF
cdr3_nt: TGTGCCAGTAAGATAGGGGGCATGGGCAATCAGCCCCAGCATTTT
j_call: TRBJ1-5
v_call: TRBV19
clone_size: -
d_call: TRBD1

cdr3_aa: CASSRQAGRSPLHF
cdr3_nt: TGTGCCAGCAGCCGACAGGCTGGACGTTCACCCCTCCACTTT
j_call: TRBJ1-6
v_call: TRBV28
clone_size: -
d_call: -

cdr3_aa: CASSATGDQPQHF
cdr3_nt: TGTGCCAGCAGCGCGACAGGGGATCAGCCCCAGCATTTT
j_call: TRBJ1-5
v_call: TRBV9
clone_size: -
d_call: TRBD1

cdr3_aa: CASSEGLTGYNTEAFF
cdr3_nt: TGCGCCAGCAGTGAGGGACTGACAGGGTACAACACTGAAGCTTTCTTT
j_call: TRBJ1-1
v_call: TRBV10-2
clone_size: -
d_call: TRBD1

cdr3_aa: CASSRIKRGASETQYF
cdr3_nt: TGTGCCAGCAGCCGAATAAAGCGGGGGGCATCAGAGACCCAGTACTTC
j_call: TRBJ2-5
v_call: TRBV11-2
clone_size: -
d_call: TRBD2

cdr3_aa: CASSVRPAGQGYEQYF
cdr3_nt: TGTGCCAGCAGCGTCCGACCCGCGGGACAGGGGTACGAGCAGTACTTC
j_call: TRBJ2-7
v_call: TRBV9
clone_size: -
d_call: TRBD1

cdr3_aa: CASSLGGLAGPTQYF
cdr3_nt: TGTGCCAGCAGCCTTGGCGGACTAGCGGGCCCTACGCAGTATTTT
j_call: TRBJ2-3
v_call: TRBV7-9
clone_size: once
d_call: TRBD2